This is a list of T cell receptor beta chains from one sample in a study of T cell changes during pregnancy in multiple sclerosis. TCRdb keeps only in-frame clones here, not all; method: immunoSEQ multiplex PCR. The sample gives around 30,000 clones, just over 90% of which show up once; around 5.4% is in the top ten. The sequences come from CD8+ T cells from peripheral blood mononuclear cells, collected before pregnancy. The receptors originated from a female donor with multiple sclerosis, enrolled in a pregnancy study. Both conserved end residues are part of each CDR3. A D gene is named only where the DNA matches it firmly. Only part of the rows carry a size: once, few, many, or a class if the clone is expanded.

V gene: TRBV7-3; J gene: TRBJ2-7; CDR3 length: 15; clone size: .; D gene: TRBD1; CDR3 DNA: TGTGCCAGCAGCTTAAGGACAGGGCCTCGCTACGAGCAGTACTTC; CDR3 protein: CASSLRTGPRYEQYF
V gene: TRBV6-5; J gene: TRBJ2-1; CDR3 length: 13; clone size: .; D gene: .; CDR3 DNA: TGTGCCACCGGCCCCTCGACTTACAATGAGCAGTTCTTC; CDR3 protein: CATGPSTYNEQFF
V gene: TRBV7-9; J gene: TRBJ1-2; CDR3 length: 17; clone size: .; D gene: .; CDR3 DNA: TGTGCCAGCAGATCAACCCCCGGGCAGGGTCCTAACTATGGCTACACCTTC; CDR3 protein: CASRSTPGQGPNYGYTF
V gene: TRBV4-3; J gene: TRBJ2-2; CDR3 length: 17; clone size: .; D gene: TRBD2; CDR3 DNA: TGCGCCAGCAGCCAATTCACTAGCGGGTTAAACACCGGGGAGCTGTTTTTT; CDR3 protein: CASSQFTSGLNTGELFF
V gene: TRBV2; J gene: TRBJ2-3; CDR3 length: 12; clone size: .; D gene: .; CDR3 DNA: TGTGCCAGCACCGCGGAGTTGGATACGCAGTATTTT; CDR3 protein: CASTAELDTQYF
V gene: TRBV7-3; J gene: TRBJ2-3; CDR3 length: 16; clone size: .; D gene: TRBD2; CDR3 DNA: TGTGCCAGCAGCTTATCGGGCGGGAGTAGGTCAGATACGCAGTATTTT; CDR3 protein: CASSLSGGSRSDTQYF
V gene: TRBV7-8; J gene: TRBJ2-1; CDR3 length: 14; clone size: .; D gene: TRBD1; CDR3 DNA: TGTGCCAGCAGCGCTGGGGACAGGCCTAATGAGCAGTTCTTC; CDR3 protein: CASSAGDRPNEQFF
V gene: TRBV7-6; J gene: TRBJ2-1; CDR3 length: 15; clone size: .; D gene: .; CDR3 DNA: TGTGCCAGCAGCCTAGGGGGGGGTACCTACAATGAGCAGTTCTTC; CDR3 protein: CASSLGGGTYNEQFF
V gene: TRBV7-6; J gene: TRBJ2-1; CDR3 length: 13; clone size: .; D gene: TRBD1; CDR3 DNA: TGTGCCAGCAGCCCCGACAGGGTTAATGAGCAGTTCTTC; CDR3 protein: CASSPDRVNEQFF
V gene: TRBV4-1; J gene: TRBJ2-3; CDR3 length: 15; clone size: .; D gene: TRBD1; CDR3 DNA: TGCGCCAGCAGCCAACTCAACCAGGGGGCAGATACGCAGTATTTT; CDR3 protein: CASSQLNQGADTQYF
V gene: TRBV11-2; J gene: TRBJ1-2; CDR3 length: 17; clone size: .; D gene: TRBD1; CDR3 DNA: TGTGCCAGCAGCTTACTATGGGCAGGGGGCATTCACTATGGCTACACCTTC; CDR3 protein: CASSLLWAGGIHYGYTF
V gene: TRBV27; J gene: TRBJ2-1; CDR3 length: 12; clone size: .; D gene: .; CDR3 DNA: TGTGCCAGCAGTTTACGGGGAAATGAGCAGTTCTTC; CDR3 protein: CASSLRGNEQFF
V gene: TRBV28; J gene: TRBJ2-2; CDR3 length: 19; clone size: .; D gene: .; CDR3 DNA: TGTGCCAGCAGTTCAGATTTCAGACAGCACTATTCGAACACCGGGGAGCTGTTTTTT; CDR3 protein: CASSSDFRQHYSNTGELFF
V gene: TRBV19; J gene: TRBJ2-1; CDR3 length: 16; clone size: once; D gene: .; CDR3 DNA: TGTGCCAGTACCGAAAGTCCCGGAGCGACCTACAATGAGCAGTTCTTC; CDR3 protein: CASTESPGATYNEQFF
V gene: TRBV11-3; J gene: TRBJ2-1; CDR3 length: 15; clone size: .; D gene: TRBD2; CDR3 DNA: TGTGCCAGCAGCGCAACTAGCGGCTCCTACAATGAGCAGTTCTTC; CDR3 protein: CASSATSGSYNEQFF
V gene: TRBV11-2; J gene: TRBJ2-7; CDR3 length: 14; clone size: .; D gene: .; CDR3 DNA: TGTGCCAGCAGCTTTGATCAGGGGTCCTACGAGCAGTACTTC; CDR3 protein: CASSFDQGSYEQYF
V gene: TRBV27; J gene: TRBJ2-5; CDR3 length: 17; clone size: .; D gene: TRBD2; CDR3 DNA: TGTGCCAGCAGTTTAAGGGTGACTAGCGGACTCCAAGAGACCCAGTACTTC; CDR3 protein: CASSLRVTSGLQETQYF
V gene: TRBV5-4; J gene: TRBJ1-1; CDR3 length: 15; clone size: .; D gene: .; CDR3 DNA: TGTGCCAGCAGCAGTCAGAGGGCGGTCGCTAATGAAGCTTTCTTT; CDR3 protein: CASSSQRAVANEAFF
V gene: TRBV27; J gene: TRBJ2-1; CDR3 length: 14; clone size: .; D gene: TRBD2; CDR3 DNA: TGTGCCAGCAGTTTCGGACTAGGAGACAATGAGCAGTTCTTC; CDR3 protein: CASSFGLGDNEQFF
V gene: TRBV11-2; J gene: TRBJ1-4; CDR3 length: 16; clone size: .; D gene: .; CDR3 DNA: TGTGCCAGCAGCTTAGACCCGACCGTACTAAAGGAAAAACTGTTTTTT; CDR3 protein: CASSLDPTVLKEKLFF
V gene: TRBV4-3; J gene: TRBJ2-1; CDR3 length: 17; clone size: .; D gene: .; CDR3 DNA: TGCGCCAGCAGCCAAGAATGGAGGCTTAGCTCCTACAATGAGCAGTTCTTC; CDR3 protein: CASSQEWRLSSYNEQFF
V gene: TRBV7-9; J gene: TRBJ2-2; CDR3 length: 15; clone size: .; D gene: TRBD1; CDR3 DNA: TGTGCCAGCAGCGGGGACAGGGGCGTCTCCGGGGAGCTGTTTTTT; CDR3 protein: CASSGDRGVSGELFF
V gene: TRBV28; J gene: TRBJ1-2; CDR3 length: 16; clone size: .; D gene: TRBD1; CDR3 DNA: TGTGCCAGCAGTCACCGTGGGGACAGGGGAAGCTATGGCTACACCTTC; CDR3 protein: CASSHRGDRGSYGYTF
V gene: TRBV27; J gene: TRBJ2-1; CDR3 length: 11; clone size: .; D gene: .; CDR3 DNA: TGTGCCAGCAGCACCTACAATGAGCAGTTCTTC; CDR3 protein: CASSTYNEQFF
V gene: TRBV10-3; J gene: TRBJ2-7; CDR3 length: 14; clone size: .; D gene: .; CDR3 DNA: TGTGCCATCAGTGACGCGGAGATAAAGTACGAGCAGTACTTC; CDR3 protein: CAISDAEIKYEQYF
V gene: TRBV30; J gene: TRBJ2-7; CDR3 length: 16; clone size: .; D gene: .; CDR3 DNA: TGTGCCTGGAGTACCCCACCCCCCGGACTGATCTACGAGCAGTACTTC; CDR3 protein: CAWSTPPPGLIYEQYF
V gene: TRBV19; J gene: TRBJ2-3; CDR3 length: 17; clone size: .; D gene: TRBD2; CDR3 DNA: TGTGCCAGTAGTCTCCGGTCCTTAGCGGGGGGCACAGATACGCAGTATTTT; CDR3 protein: CASSLRSLAGGTDTQYF
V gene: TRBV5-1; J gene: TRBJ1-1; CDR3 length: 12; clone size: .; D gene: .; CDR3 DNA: TGCGCCAGCAGCTTGGGACAGCCTGAAGCTTTCTTT; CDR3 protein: CASSLGQPEAFF
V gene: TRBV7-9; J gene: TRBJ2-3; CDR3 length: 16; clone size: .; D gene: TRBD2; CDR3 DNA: TGTGCCAGCAGACCCCGACTAGCGGGAGATACAGATACGCAGTATTTT; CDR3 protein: CASRPRLAGDTDTQYF
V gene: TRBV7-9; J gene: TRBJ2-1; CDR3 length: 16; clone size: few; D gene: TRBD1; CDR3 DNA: TGTGCCAGCAGCCCCGGGACAGGGTATATTGGCAATGAGCAGTTCTTC; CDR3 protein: CASSPGTGYIGNEQFF
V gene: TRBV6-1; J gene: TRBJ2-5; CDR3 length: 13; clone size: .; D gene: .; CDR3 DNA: TGTGCCCTCTGGGACACACCATCTAGGACCCAGTACTTC; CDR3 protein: CALWDTPSRTQYF
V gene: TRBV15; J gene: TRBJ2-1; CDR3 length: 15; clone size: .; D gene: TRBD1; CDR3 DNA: TGTGCCACCAGCGATGACAGGGGTTTATCGAATGAGCAGTTCTTC; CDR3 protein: CATSDDRGLSNEQFF